The 16 T cell receptor beta chains below all came from one sample that was sequenced in a study of OX40 agonist ivuxolimab in advanced cancers. Profiling relied on immunoSEQ multiplex PCR, and the TCRdb table lists in-frame clones only, not all of them. The table includes roughly 50,000 clones, roughly 81% detected once. The sequencing used CD4+ or CD8+ T cells sorted from blood, collected in a trial of the OX40 agonist ivuxolimab. Source of these receptors: an adult with an advanced solid tumor such as melanoma, head and neck, liver or kidney cancer.

The rearrangement links TRBV5-6 to TRBJ2-5; 10 bases align to TRBD2. V lost 3 bases and J lost 0; bases outside the gene matches: 2. The CDR3 has 15 amino acids. Germline CDR1 and CDR2: SGHDT and YYEEEE. CDR3 loop: CASSSLAGYQETQYF. CDR3 nucleotide sequence: TGTGCCAGCAGCTCACTAGCGGGGTACCAAGAGACCCAGTACTTC.

The gene calls are TRBV13 and TRBJ2-2, with D possibly being TRBD2 (6 bases). The V end lost 5 bases, the J end lost 6 bases, and 16 bases lay between the germline ends. The germline CDR1 and CDR2 sequences are PRHDT and FYEKMQ (reference sequence). This CDR3 is 15 amino acids long. The CDR3 loop is CASSPQRLGSGELFF. CDR3 in DNA: TGTGCCAGCAGCCCCCAAAGACTAGGTTCCGGGGAGCTGTTTTTT.

The chain couples TRBV7-2 to TRBJ2-1; TRBD2 agrees at 11 bases. Germline trimming cut 2 bases from V and 4 bases from J; bases unmatched to any gene: 7. Germline CDR1 SGHTA, CDR2 FQGNSA. The CDR3 runs to 17 residues. The CDR3 spells CASSLLPGTSGYNEQFF. The CDR3 DNA sequence: TGTGCCAGCAGCTTACTCCCCGGGACTAGCGGTTACAATGAGCAGTTCTTC.

This clone turned up a few times. The rearrangement links TRBV5-6 to TRBJ1-5; no firm D call. The V end lost 0 bases, the J end lost 0 bases, and 7 bases lay between the germline ends. The CDR3 has 15 amino acids. Germline loops: CDR1 SGHDT, CDR2 YYEEEE. CDR3 amino acids: CASSLAAASNQPQHF. CDR3 DNA sequence: TGTGCCAGCAGCTTGGCGGCAGCTAGCAATCAGCCCCAGCATTTT.

The rearrangement joins TRBV5-5 to TRBJ2-5, with TRBD2 matching over 12 bases. There are 16 residues in the CDR3. CDR1 and CDR2 from the germline V gene are SGHKS and YYEKEE (reference sequence). J lost 4 bases, V lost 0 bases, and 4 bases had no gene match. The CDR3: CASSLAGGLAGETQYF. For the CDR3, the DNA is TGTGCCAGCAGCTTGGCCGGGGGACTAGCGGGAGAGACCCAGTACTTC.

The chain is built from TRBV18 and TRBJ2-5; 8 bases are shared with TRBD1. The CDR3 length is 14 residues. The V gene's germline CDR1 is KGHSH and CDR2 LQKENI. Trimming cost V 5 bases and J 1 base; bases outside gene matches: 3. CDR3 residues: CASSTGQGQETQYF. CDR3 DNA: TGTGCCAGCTCAACCGGACAGGGCCAAGAGACCCAGTACTTC.

This clone is a singleton in its sample. The chain couples TRBV27 to TRBJ2-2; perhaps TRBD1 as D (6 bases). Germline values: CDR1 MNHEY, CDR2 SMNVEV (reference sequence). Trimming pared 1 base from V and 14 bases from J, leaving 17 bases between. This CDR3 is 14 amino acids long. The CDR3 DNA is TGTGCCAGCAGTTTATGGGCGGGCAGGGGAATCCTGTTTTTT. Residues: CASSLWAGRGILFF.

The chain joins TRBV5-1 to TRBJ1-4, with D possibly TRBD1 on 5 matching bases. Trimming pared 5 bases from V and 3 bases from J, leaving 11 bases between. From germline, CDR1 is SGHRS and CDR2 YFSETQ. The CDR3 has 14 amino acids. The CDR3, as DNA: TGCGCCAGCAGGGAGGGGAGCTCTAATGAAAAACTGTTTTTT. This encodes CASREGSSNEKLFF. Full variable domain (rest looked up from reference TRBV5-1 and TRBJ1-4): KAGVTQTPRYLIKTRGQQVTLSCSPISGHRSVSWYQQTPGQGLQFLFEYFSETQRNKGNFPGRFSGRQFSNSRSEMNVSTLELGDSALYLCASREGSSNEKLFFGSGTQLSVL.

This clone came up once. The J gene is TRBJ2-2, the V gene TRBV4-3; D unresolved. Germline V lookup: CDR1 LGHNA, CDR2 YSLEER. The CDR3 consists of 16 residues. V dropped 0 bases and J dropped 2 bases, with 10 bases sitting between them. CDR3 sequence: CASSQDRWENTGELFF. In DNA, the CDR3 is TGCGCCAGCAGCCAAGATAGATGGGAAAACACCGGGGAGCTGTTTTTT.

This clone occurred once. CDR3 sequence reads: CASSYRQGSYNEQFF. CDR3 nucleotide sequence: TGTGCCAGCAGCTATCGACAGGGAAGCTACAATGAGCAGTTCTTC. The J gene is TRBJ2-1, the V gene TRBV14; 7 bases are shared with TRBD1. CDR1 is SGHDN and CDR2 is FVKESK in the germline V gene. With 5 bases clipped from V and 3 bases from J, the junction kept 7 bases outside the gene matches. The CDR3 contains 15 residues.

The chain links TRBV6-6 to TRBJ2-7; TRBD1 aligns across 9 bases. The CDR3 has 14 residues. V lost 0 bases to trimming and J lost 7 bases; unmatched junction nucleotides: 4. CDR1 MNHNY and CDR2 SVGAGI come from the germline V gene (reference sequence). The chain's CDR3 is CASSYSGQGYEQYF. The DNA of the CDR3 is TGTGCCAGCAGTTACTCGGGACAGGGATATGAGCAGTACTTC.

The V and J genes are TRBV14 and TRBJ1-1; D is perhaps TRBD1 (5 bases). Germline CDR1 reads SGHDN; CDR2 reads FVKESK. This CDR3 has 15 residues. V was pared by 1 base and J by 0 bases, with 9 bases between. Written as DNA, the CDR3 is TGTGCCAGCAGCCAAGGGGGGGGAATGAACACTGAAGCTTTCTTT. Translation gives CASSQGGGMNTEAFF.

The V and J genes are TRBV6-6 and TRBJ2-1, with TRBD2 matching 7 bases. This CDR3 is 15 amino acids long. Germline CDR1 reads MNHNY; CDR2 reads SVGAGI (reference sequence). V was clipped by 3 bases and J by 6 bases; unmatched bases: 8. This chain's CDR3 is CASSYRWGGSNEQFF. The CDR3 coding sequence is TGTGCCAGCAGTTATCGGTGGGGGGGGAGCAATGAGCAGTTCTTC.

The chain links TRBV5-4 to TRBJ2-7; D could derive from TRBD1 or TRBD2 (5 bases each). Looked up from germline, CDR1 is SGHNT and CDR2 is YYREEE (reference sequence). The CDR3 totals 15 residues. Between the trimmed V and J ends, which lost 3 bases and 1 base, there was a span of 14 bases. The CDR3 bases are TGTGCCAGCAGCTCATACGACAGACTATCCTACGAGCAGTACTTC. Amino acids: CASSSYDRLSYEQYF. The full variable domain, rest sourced from reference TRBV5-4 and TRBJ2-7, is ETGVTQSPTHLIKTRGQQVTLRCSSQSGHNTVSWYQQALGQGPQFIFQYYREEENGRGNFPPRFSGLQFPNYSSELNVNALELDDSALYLCASSSYDRLSYEQYFGPGTRLTVT.

The chain couples TRBV6-1 to TRBJ1-2; D is unresolved. The V gene's germline CDR1 is MNHNS and CDR2 SASEGT. V was trimmed by 5 bases and J by 7 bases, leaving 14 bases between them. There are 13 residues in the CDR3. This CDR3 is CASSPTDRPGYTF. The CDR3, as DNA: TGTGCCAGCAGTCCTACGGACCGCCCTGGCTACACCTTC.

The chain recombines TRBV6-1 with TRBJ2-7, with a weak D call TRBD1 (6 bases). V was trimmed by 7 bases and J by 6 bases, leaving 16 bases between them. In germline, CDR1 is MNHNS, CDR2 SASEGT. There are 13 residues in the CDR3. The CDR3 bases are TGTGCCAGCACGGCGACAGGCGATCGCGAGCAGTACTTC. This codes for CASTATGDREQYF.